A selection of T cell receptor beta chains follows, all from one sample in a study of CD8+CD57+ T cells in acquired aplastic anemia. TCRdb ran MiXCR on the reads and lists one entry per CDR3 protein. Among around 500,000 distinct CDR3 sequences listed, about a third were seen once. The material sequenced was sorted CD4+, CD8+, or CD8+CD57+ T cells (not recorded which) from PBMCs. These receptor sequences come from a human donor with aplastic anemia. The CDR3 runs from the conserved cysteine through the conserved F or W. A D gene is named only where the DNA matches it firmly. Size is stated for part of the rows, as once, few or many counts, or as a class when the clone is expanded.

j_call clone_size v_call d_call cdr3_aa cdr3_nt
TRBJ1-6 many TRBV6-1 - CASSERGGSSPLHF TGTGCCAGCAGTGAACGAGGCGGATCATCACCCCTCCACTTT
TRBJ2-3 - TRBV19 - CASSLSTPSTDTQYF TGTGCCAGTAGCCTAAGTACCCCAAGCACAGATACGCAGTATTTT
TRBJ2-5 - TRBV25-1 TRBD2 CASSPDPSGVWETQYF TGTGCCAGCAGCCCGGACCCTAGCGGGGTTTGGGAGACCCAGTACTTC
TRBJ1-4 many TRBV10-1 - CASSEIGEKLFF TGCGCCAGCAGTGAGATCGGTGAAAAACTGTTTTTT
TRBJ1-1 many TRBV7-9 - CASSLRGSTEAFF TGTGCCAGCAGCTTAAGGGGGAGCACTGAAGCTTTCTTT
TRBJ1-3 few TRBV13 - CASSLFSLGGNTIYF TGTGCCAGCAGCTTATTCTCTCTGGGTGGAAACACCATATATTTT
TRBJ2-1 - TRBV19 - CARKSGTYNEQFF TGTGCCAGGAAAAGCGGTACCTACAATGAGCAGTTCTTC
TRBJ2-3 once TRBV10-3 TRBD1 CAISKRQGVDTQYF TGTGCCATCAGTAAACGACAGGGGGTTGATACGCAGTATTTT
TRBJ2-5 - TRBV24-1 TRBD2 CATSAGSGGQETQYF TGTGCTACCAGTGCAGGTAGCGGGGGGCAAGAGACCCAGTACTTC
TRBJ2-1 once TRBV10-1 - CASRQQLGQGNEQFF TGCGCCAGCAGACAACAATTAGGGCAGGGAAATGAGCAGTTCTTC
TRBJ2-3 - TRBV10-3 - CAISEVARDTQYF TGTGCCATCAGTGAGGTGGCCCGAGATACGCAGTATTTT
TRBJ1-4 - TRBV5-1 TRBD1 CASSSGQGAGSREKLFF TGCGCCAGCAGCTCGGGACAGGGGGCGGGAAGTCGCGAAAAACTGTTTTTT
TRBJ1-5 - TRBV15 - CATSRGGGRPQHF TGTGCCACCAGCAGGGGGGGGGGTCGGCCCCAGCATTTT
TRBJ2-6 few TRBV5-1 - CASSGRDGANVLTF TGCGCCAGCAGCGGCCGGGATGGGGCCAACGTCCTGACTTTC
TRBJ2-7 many TRBV7-2 TRBD2 CASSHGGTNYEQYF TGTGCCAGCAGCCACGGGGGGACTAACTACGAGCAGTACTTC
TRBJ1-1 few TRBV30 - CAWKIGGKAFF TGTGCCTGGAAAATTGGGGGAAAAGCTTTCTTT
TRBJ2-1 many TRBV2 - CASTKLVANEQFF TGTGCCAGCACCAAACTAGTTGCCAATGAGCAGTTCTTC
TRBJ2-5 - TRBV10-3 - CAISEEDSGETQYF TGTGCCATCAGTGAGGAGGACAGTGGAGAGACCCAGTACTTC
TRBJ1-3 many TRBV20-1 - CSARDIGSSGNTIYF TGCAGTGCTAGAGACATAGGGTCCTCTGGAAACACCATATATTTT
TRBJ2-7 few TRBV20-1 - CSVRYGEQYF TGCAGTGTGCGTTATGGCGAGCAGTACTTC
TRBJ1-4 many TRBV15 - CATSRGPEKLFF TGTGCCACCAGCAGAGGGCCCGAAAAACTGTTTTTT
TRBJ1-2 many TRBV12-3/TRBV12-4 TRBD1 CASRQGADYGYTF TGTGCCAGCAGACAGGGGGCGGACTATGGCTACACCTTC
TRBJ1-6 - TRBV30 - CAWSEENNSPLHF TGTGCCTGGAGTGAGGAGAATAATTCACCCCTCCACTTT
TRBJ1-2 few TRBV10-1 - CASKPRGQGLEGYTF TGCGCCAGCAAACCTCGGGGGCAGGGCTTAGAAGGCTACACCTTC
TRBJ1-4 - TRBV24-1 TRBD1 CATSDPTGGSEKLFF TGTGCCACCAGTGATCCGACAGGGGGGAGTGAAAAACTGTTTTTT
TRBJ2-1 - TRBV5-4 TRBD2 CASSLERTSSEQFF TGTGCCAGCAGCTTGGAGAGGACTAGTAGTGAGCAGTTCTTC
TRBJ1-1 few TRBV19 - CASAAGTTEAFF TGTGCCAGTGCTGCGGGGACCACTGAAGCTTTCTTT
TRBJ1-6 few TRBV18 TRBD1 CASSMGQGGSPLHF TGTGCCAGCTCGATGGGACAGGGAGGTTCACCCCTCCACTTT
TRBJ1-3 many TRBV24-1 - CATSQKGNTIYF TGTGCCACCAGTCAGAAGGGAAACACCATATATTTT
TRBJ2-3 few TRBV5-1 - CASSPTGRHTDTQYF TGCGCCAGCAGCCCCACAGGGAGGCACACGGATACGCAGTATTTT
TRBJ1-2 many TRBV6-1 - CASDTTSDNYGYTF TGTGCCTCCGACACGACAAGTGATAACTATGGCTACACCTTC
TRBJ1-1 - TRBV7-7 - CARSLAKGLRTEAFF TGTGCTCGCAGCTTAGCGAAAGGGCTTAGGACTGAAGCTTTCTTT
TRBJ2-7 few TRBV20-1 TRBD1 CSASSGILGGQGPYEQYF TGCAGTGCTAGTTCTGGGATACTTGGGGGACAGGGTCCCTACGAGCAGTACTTC
TRBJ2-7 few TRBV18 TRBD1 CASSQRVSGTGPYEQYF TGTGCCAGCTCGCAACGTGTAAGTGGGACAGGACCCTACGAGCAGTACTTC
TRBJ2-5 many TRBV29-1 - CSVETQSPAETQYF TGCAGCGTTGAAACTCAGTCTCCCGCAGAGACCCAGTACTTC
TRBJ2-3 few TRBV13 TRBD2 CASSSGLAGGLSDTQYF TGTGCCAGCAGCTCTGGACTAGCGGGGGGGTTGTCAGATACGCAGTATTTT
TRBJ2-7 - TRBV19 TRBD1 CASSPRTGGFYEQYF TGTGCCAGTAGTCCCCGGACAGGGGGGTTCTACGAGCAGTACTTC
TRBJ1-5 - TRBV6-1 - CASSEGRGAQPQHF TGTGCCAGCAGTGAAGGGAGAGGAGCCCAGCCCCAGCATTTT
TRBJ1-2 many TRBV30 - CAWKDRAGYTF TGTGCCTGGAAGGACCGCGCAGGCTACACCTTC